This TCR beta chain derives from a study of T cells in Graves' hyperthyroidism and ophthalmopathy. Overall study: Peripheral blood was obtained at initial diagnosis, preceding any treatment.

Orbital computed tomography, thyroid ultrasound, serum thyroxine and TRAb, and clinical symptoms together informed the diagnoses. PBMCs were sourced from more than 7.5 ml fresh peripheral blood. There were TCR beta CDR3 regions amplified from RNA transcripts. Researchers ran a first-round RT-PCR on the TCR CDR3 using the HTBI primer set. One entry per CDR3 protein, called by TCRdb with MiXCR from the multiplex PCR reads. Here the sample spans 500,000 to 750,000 distinct CDR3 sequences, more than 13% being singletons. CDR3 length: 15 residues. Trimming left V 2 bases short and J 8 bases short, with 15 bases between. A note on this clonotype: Its antigen is not identified.

Study-wide results and limits: Most thyroid-expanded clonotypes above 0.001 were also found in blood.

The sequenced sample consisted of blood. The clonotype was recovered from a woman in her late teens or twenties with Graves' ophthalmopathy. The chain has TRBV12-3 or TRBV12-4 and TRBJ1-4; tentative D call: TRBD1 (5 bases). The CDR3 protein is CASSLNFGEGEKLFF. The CDR3 DNA is TGTGCCAGCAGTTTAAATTTTGGGGAGGGGGAAAAACTGTTTTTT.